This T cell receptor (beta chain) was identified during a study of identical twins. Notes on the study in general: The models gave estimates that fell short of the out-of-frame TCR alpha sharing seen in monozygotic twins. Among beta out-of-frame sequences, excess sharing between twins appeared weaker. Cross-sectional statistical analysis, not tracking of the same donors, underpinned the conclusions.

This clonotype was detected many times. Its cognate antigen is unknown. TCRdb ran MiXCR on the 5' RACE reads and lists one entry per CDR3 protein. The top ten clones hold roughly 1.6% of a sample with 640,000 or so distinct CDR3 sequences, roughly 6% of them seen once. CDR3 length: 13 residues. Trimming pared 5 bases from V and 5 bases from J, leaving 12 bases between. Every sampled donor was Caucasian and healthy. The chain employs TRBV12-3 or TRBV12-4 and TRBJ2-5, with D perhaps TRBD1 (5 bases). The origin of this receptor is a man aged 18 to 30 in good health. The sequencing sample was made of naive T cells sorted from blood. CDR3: CASSTLQGETQYF. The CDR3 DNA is TGTGCCAGCAGTACTCTGCAGGGTGAGACCCAGTACTTC.